The next 19 T cell receptor beta chains were all read from a single sample in a study of spatial heterogeneity in lung cancer. Time point denoted: sample taken at primary tumor resection. Unsorted whole RNA from tumor, nontumor lung or frozen PBMC underwent sequencing. TCRdb independently ran MiXCR on the 5' RACE reads; one entry per CDR3 protein. The sample has around 92,000 distinct CDR3 sequences, around 12% seen once. The sequencing used PBMCs, collected at surgery. The receptors stem from a male donor with early-stage non-small cell lung cancer.

This clonotype was seen a handful of times. CDR3: CASSPPWTERETQYF. CDR3 sequence (DNA): TGCGCCAGCAGTCCCCCATGGACGGAGCGGGAGACCCAGTACTTC. This chain joins TRBV5-1 and TRBJ2-5; tentatively, D is TRBD2 (5 bases). The CDR3 consists of 15 residues. The germline V and J ends were trimmed by 5 bases and 5 bases, with 19 bases remaining between them. From germline, CDR1 is SGHRS and CDR2 YFSETQ.

The V gene is TRBV3-1, the J gene TRBJ1-1; a weak D match, TRBD1 (6 bases). The CDR3 consists of 14 residues. Germline loops: CDR1 LGHDT, CDR2 YNNKEL (reference sequence). V was cut by 1 base and J by 4 bases, with 10 bases left in between. DNA for the CDR3: TGTGCCAGCAGCCAAGTGGGAGGGGGCACTGAAGCTTTCTTT. Its protein product is CASSQVGGGTEAFF.

V is TRBV7-3 and J is TRBJ2-6; possibly TRBD2 for D (5 bases). In germline, CDR1 is SGHTA, CDR2 FQGTGA. Trimming left V 3 bases short and J 0 bases short, with 12 bases between. The CDR3 has 17 amino acids. CDR3 protein: CASSLRGKSSGANVLTF. The CDR3 DNA sequence: TGTGCCAGCAGCTTGAGAGGGAAGAGCTCTGGGGCCAACGTCCTGACTTTC.

J is TRBJ2-1 and V is TRBV20-1; D is ambiguous. Trimming took 0 bases from V and 5 from J, leaving 17 bases between them. The CDR3 loop spans 16 amino acids. Germline assignment: CDR1 DFQATT and CDR2 SNEGSKA (reference sequence). CDR3 coding DNA: TGCAGTGCTAGAGATCTACTGGTTTACCCCAACAATGAGCAGTTCTTC. Its protein product is CSARDLLVYPNNEQFF.

The table lists this clonotype with a few counts. V gene TRBV5-1 combines with J gene TRBJ2-7; TRBD2 aligns across 7 bases. This CDR3 spans 16 amino acids. V lost 4 bases, J lost 4 bases, and 14 bases stayed unmatched. Looked up from germline, CDR1 is SGHRS and CDR2 is YFSETQ. The CDR3 loop is CASSGGGLGSLYEQYF. CDR3 sequence (DNA): TGCGCCAGCAGCGGTGGAGGACTAGGAAGTCTTTACGAGCAGTACTTC.

This clonotype came up many times. This chain links TRBV20-1 with TRBJ2-7; a weak D match, TRBD2 (6 bases). The germline gives CDR1 DFQATT, CDR2 SNEGSKA (reference sequence). The V end lost 5 bases, the J end lost 3 bases, and 17 bases lay between the germline ends. This CDR3 is built from 14 residues. The CDR3 spells CSAPSPGLDYEQYF. The CDR3 DNA is TGCAGTGCTCCCTCACCGGGACTTGACTACGAGCAGTACTTC.

This clonotype has ten or more counts. The rearrangement joins TRBV7-8 to TRBJ2-2; perhaps TRBD2 as D (6 bases). Germline values: CDR1 SGHVS, CDR2 FQNEAQ. The length of the CDR3 is 15 residues. V lost 5 bases, J lost 5 bases, and 15 bases lay in between. In nucleotides, the CDR3 is TGTGCCAGCAGCGCGGTGGCAGGGAGGACCGGGGAGCTGTTTTTT. Protein: CASSAVAGRTGELFF.

V is TRBV12-3 or TRBV12-4 and J is TRBJ1-2, with D possibly matching TRBD1 (6 bases). Deletions cut 1 base from V and 3 bases from J, with 15 bases between. This CDR3 has 16 residues. The CDR3 is CASSLEGGGRYYGYTF. Written as DNA, the CDR3 is TGTGCCAGCAGTTTAGAGGGGGGCGGCCGGTACTATGGCTACACCTTC.

This clonotype was counted many times. The chain links TRBV7-2 to TRBJ2-7, with TRBD1 as a possible D gene (7 bases). CDR1 is SGHTA, CDR2 FQGNSA, per germline. The V end lost 5 bases, the J end lost 4 bases, and 9 bases lay between the germline ends. The CDR3 has 12 residues. CDR3 sequence (DNA): TGTGCCAGCAGCCCAGGGGGGTACGAGCAGTACTTC. Translation: CASSPGGYEQYF.

The V gene is TRBV28, the J gene TRBJ1-2, with D perhaps TRBD1 (6 bases). The germline gives CDR1 MDHEN, CDR2 SYDVKM. Trimming removed 7 bases at V and 12 bases at J, with 18 bases between. This CDR3 has 12 residues. The CDR3 bases are TGTGCCAGCAACCTAGATACAGGGCGGCACACCTTC. As protein: CASNLDTGRHTF.

The rearrangement uses TRBV28 and TRBJ2-7; D is possibly TRBD2 (7 bases). The CDR3 totals 13 residues. V gave up 10 bases and J gave up 6 bases, with 19 bases separating them. Germline V gene lookup returns CDR1 MDHEN and CDR2 SYDVKM. The CDR3 DNA sequence: TGTGCCACCGAGCCGGCGGGGGCATCCGAGCAGTACTTC. Translation: CATEPAGASEQYF.

There are a few counts of this clonotype. This chain connects TRBV28 to TRBJ2-5; 7 bases map to TRBD1. J lost 0 bases, V lost 5 bases, and 3 bases had no gene match. Germline V gene data show CDR1 as MDHEN and CDR2 as SYDVKM. The CDR3 is 14 amino acids. Here the CDR3 reads CASSPGGHQETQYF. The CDR3 DNA is TGTGCCAGCAGTCCAGGGGGTCACCAAGAGACCCAGTACTTC.

The V call is TRBV13, the J call TRBJ2-5, with 8 bases that match TRBD1. The CDR3 is 17 amino acids. The J segment lost 5 bases and the V segment lost 5 bases, leaving 16 bases of the junction unmatched. In germline, CDR1 is PRHDT, CDR2 FYEKMQ (reference sequence). The CDR3 DNA is TGTGCCAGCAGCAAACTATCCGGGACAGGCCCCTTCGAGACCCAGTACTTC. Encoded protein: CASSKLSGTGPFETQYF.

The genes are TRBV28 and TRBJ2-1, with TRBD1 matching over 8 bases. The V gene's germline CDR1 is MDHEN and CDR2 SYDVKM. Unmatched junction bases numbered 1, after V lost 6 bases and J lost 0 bases. This CDR3 has 14 residues. In DNA, the CDR3 is TGTGCCAGCAGACAGGGGGGCTCCTACAATGAGCAGTTCTTC. Its protein is CASRQGGSYNEQFF.

This sequence joins TRBV20-1 and TRBJ2-5, with D hard to call. The germline CDR1 and CDR2 sequences are DFQATT and SNEGSKA (reference sequence). This CDR3 region has 13 residues. Deletions cut 0 bases from V and 5 bases from J, with 10 bases between. CDR3 in DNA: TGCAGTGCTAGAGATGGGGATTTCGAGACCCAGTACTTC. Translated, it gives CSARDGDFETQYF.

This clonotype was detected a few times. J is TRBJ1-5 and V is TRBV7-9; the D is unclear. The CDR3 covers 14 residues. Germline V gene lookup returns CDR1 SEHNR and CDR2 FQNEAQ (reference sequence). Trimming took 5 bases from V and 0 from J, leaving 8 bases between them. The CDR3 sequence: CASSLQNSNQPQHF. The CDR3 DNA follows: TGTGCCAGCAGCCTACAGAATAGCAATCAGCCCCAGCATTTT. The full variable domain, completed using reference TRBV7-9 and TRBJ1-5, is DTGVSQNPRHKITKRGQNVTFRCDPISEHNRLYWYRQTLGQGPEFLTYFQNEAQLEKSRLLSDRFSAERPKGSFSTLEIQRTEQGDSAMYLCASSLQNSNQPQHFGDGTRLSIL.

This clonotype was picked up many times. V is TRBV7-2 and J is TRBJ2-4, with 11 bases matching TRBD2. The CDR3 covers 19 residues. J lost 3 bases, V lost 2 bases, and 12 bases had no gene match. Germline V gene sequence: CDR1 SGHTA, CDR2 FQGNSA. CDR3 sequence: CASSLRSSGRAMGKNIQYF. The CDR3 DNA sequence: TGTGCCAGCAGCTTAAGGAGTAGCGGGAGGGCGATGGGCAAAAACATTCAGTACTTC.

The CDR3 nucleotides read TGTGCCAGCAGCTCTCGGACAGGGGCAGGCAAAAACATTCAGTACTTC. Residues: CASSSRTGAGKNIQYF. The chain recombines TRBV7-8 with TRBJ2-4; 9 bases are shared with TRBD1. In germline, CDR1 is SGHVS, CDR2 FQNEAQ. This CDR3 has 16 amino acids. The V and J ends lost 4 bases and 3 bases, in that order; junction bases with no gene match: 7.

The rearrangement uses TRBV28 and TRBJ1-2; D gene unclear. From germline, CDR1 is MDHEN and CDR2 SYDVKM. This CDR3 contains 12 residues. V was shortened by 5 bases and J by 4 bases, with 8 bases between the two germline ends. The DNA of the CDR3 is TGTGCCAGCAGTCTGACGGTCTATGGCTACACCTTC. Translating gives CASSLTVYGYTF.